The 9 T cell receptor beta chains reported below all come from one sample, sequenced in a study of post-analysis software for immune sequencing data. Overall study findings and caveats: About five TRBV segments appeared more often in patients than in controls, and TRBV5-6, TRBV5-1 and TRBV20-1 were among these.

No antigen has been identified for these receptors. Prepared TCR beta cDNA libraries contained unique molecular identifiers. TCRdb reanalysed the PCR reads using MiXCR and keeps one entry per CDR3 protein. The repertoire has hundreds of thousands of distinct CDR3 sequences, 55% to 60% of them found once; the top ten carry 11%. The sequenced sample was blood. The receptor set was obtained from a girl under 10 years old with multiple sclerosis.

V is TRBV5-1 and J is TRBJ2-3; 13 nucleotides align to TRBD2. The junction had 7 bases not matched to a gene; V was cut back by 4 bases and J by 2 bases. Germline lookup yields CDR1 SGHRS and CDR2 YFSETQ. This CDR3 is built from 17 residues. CDR3 protein: CASSLTTSGGTTDTQYF. CDR3 DNA sequence: TGCGCCAGCAGCCTTACGACTAGCGGGGGGACCACAGATACGCAGTATTTT.

This clonotype was picked up a small number of times. The chain couples TRBV9 to TRBJ2-7, with D tentatively TRBD1 (6 bases). Germline V lookup: CDR1 SGDLS, CDR2 YYNGEE. Trimming stripped 0 bases from V and 2 bases from J, with 6 bases between. The CDR3 is 13 amino acids. This CDR3 is CASSVGGPYEQYF. The CDR3, as DNA: TGTGCCAGCAGCGTAGGGGGGCCCTACGAGCAGTACTTC.

The V call is TRBV3-1, the J call TRBJ2-5; TRBD1 or TRBD2 may be the D gene (6 bases each). This CDR3 is 15 amino acids long. The V gene lost 0 bases and the J gene lost 5 bases, with 13 bases spanning the gap. Germline V gene sequence: CDR1 LGHDT, CDR2 YNNKEL (reference sequence). The CDR3 nucleotides are TGTGCCAGCAGCCAAGATCGCCTGGGGGGCGAGACCCAGTACTTC. This codes for CASSQDRLGGETQYF.

V gene TRBV4-1 combines with J gene TRBJ2-7, with 13 bases fitting TRBD2. There are 16 residues in the CDR3. The V gene's germline CDR1 is MGHRA and CDR2 YSYEKL. Germline trimming cut 2 bases from V and 0 bases from J; bases unmatched to any gene: 1. Written as DNA, the CDR3 is TGCGCCAGCAGCCAAAGGACTAGCGGGAGCTCCTACGAGCAGTACTTC. Its protein product is CASSQRTSGSSYEQYF.

The chain uses TRBV11-2 and TRBJ2-3, with TRBD1 identical over 7 bases. This CDR3 spans 17 amino acids. After removal of 5 bases from V and 6 bases from J, the junction contained 17 bases not matched to a gene. Germline loops: CDR1 SGHAT, CDR2 FQNNGV. In nucleotides, the CDR3 is TGTGCCAGCAGCCCCCGGACAGGCACAGACCCAGGGGATACGCAGTATTTT. Translated: CASSPRTGTDPGDTQYF. The full variable domain, in which reference TRBV11-2 and TRBJ2-3 provide the parts outside the CDR3, is EAGVAQSPRYKIIEKRQSVAFWCNPISGHATLYWYQQILGQGPKLLIQFQNNGVVDDSQLPKDRFSAERLKGVDSTLKIQPAKLEDSAVYLCASSPRTGTDPGDTQYFGPGTRLTVL.

This clonotype was counted once. The chain couples TRBV6-6 to TRBJ2-1; TRBD2 agrees at 8 bases. The CDR3 has 16 amino acids. CDR1 is MNHNY and CDR2 is SVGAGI in the germline V gene (reference sequence). After removal of 2 bases from V and 6 bases from J, the junction contained 9 bases not matched to a gene. The chain's CDR3 is CASSYLGGAGPNEQFF. In nucleotides, the CDR3 is TGTGCCAGCAGTTACCTCGGGGGGGCCGGTCCCAATGAGCAGTTCTTC.

The chain recombines TRBV19 with TRBJ2-1; perhaps TRBD2 as D (6 bases). Germline loops: CDR1 LNHDA, CDR2 SQIVND (reference sequence). Trimming left V 1 base short and J 5 bases short, with 12 bases between. The CDR3 is 15 residues long. CDR3: CASSIGRDSNNEQFF. The CDR3, as DNA: TGTGCCAGTAGTATAGGACGGGACTCAAACAATGAGCAGTTCTTC.

CDR3 loop: CASSLEGRPLDSGANVLTF. The CDR3 bases are TGTGCCAGCAGCTTAGAGGGGCGTCCTCTAGACTCTGGGGCCAACGTCCTGACTTTC. The chain couples TRBV11-3 to TRBJ2-6; a weak D match, TRBD1 (5 bases). In germline, CDR1 is SGHNT, CDR2 YENEEA. Deletions cut 0 bases from V and 0 bases from J, with 15 bases between. The CDR3 is 19 residues long. Together with reference TRBV11-3 and TRBJ2-6, the CDR3 gives the full variable domain: EAGVVQSPRYKIIEKKQPVAFWCNPISGHNTLYWYLQNLGQGPELLIRYENEEAVDDSQLPKDRFSAERLKGVDSTLKIQPAELGDSAVYLCASSLEGRPLDSGANVLTFGAGSRLTVL.

Here the CDR3 reads CASSLAQGQRSSSPEAFF. For the CDR3, the DNA is TGTGCCAGCAGCTTAGCGCAGGGACAGCGGAGTAGTAGTCCTGAAGCTTTCTTT. This chain links TRBV7-2 with TRBJ1-1; 7 bases fit TRBD1. Germline lookup yields CDR1 SGHTA and CDR2 FQGNSA. The J segment lost 6 bases and the V segment lost 0 bases, leaving 16 bases of the junction unmatched. There are 18 residues in the CDR3.